Listed here is a single T cell receptor beta chain. Relative to the germline gene, one junction end is altered; a read error may explain this. MiXCR, applied by TCRdb to the RACE reads, yields one record per CDR3 protein. The sample yields some 400,000 distinct CDR3 sequences, roughly 4.6% seen once. The sample comes from a study of human T cells and chemical hapten exposure. About the research overall: Patients got weekly scalp diphenylcyclopropenone doses over the approximately 24-week study. Patients, largely female, had alopecia areata, totalis or universalis.

Noted time point: pre-sensitization, week 0. The treatment here: therapeutic diphenylcyclopropenone sensitization with weekly scalp DPC. The clonotype originates from a woman in her forties or fifties with alopecia areata. Some clones in this sample may be carry-over from other donors' samples. Here the sequenced sample was whole blood, taken in connection with sensitization to the hapten diphenylcyclopropenone (DPC).

CDR3 sequence reads: CATSRVRGGSDLVF. DNA of the CDR3: TGTGCCACCAGCAGAGTTCGCGGGGGGTCGGATCTGGTTTTT. This rearrangement joins TRBV15 to TRBJ1-4, with D possibly matching TRBD1 (5 bases). Germline assignment: CDR1 LNHNV and CDR2 YYDKDF (reference sequence). CDR3 length: 14 amino acids. The entire variable domain, with the rest obtained from reference TRBV15 and TRBJ1-4, is as follows: DAMVIQNPRYQVTQFGKPVTLSCSQTLNHNVMYWYQQKSSQAPKLLFHYYDKDFNNEADTPDNFQSRRPNTSFCFLDIRSPGLGDTAMYLCATSRVRGGSDLVFGSGTQLSVL.